Sequencing of this TCR beta chain was carried out in a study of tumor-infiltrating lymphocytes in primary liver carcinoma. As for the study in general: Surgical resection treated primary liver carcinoma in the patients. Whole-study findings and limits: Tumor region pairs shared more overlap than did tumor-adjacent and tumor-blood pairs. Compared with blood, tumor repertoires held significantly more in their top 250 clones.

Total RNA amounting to 450 to 550 ng was the source from which TCR beta cDNA was made with a constant-region primer. Researchers made the TCR beta libraries by running three nested multiplex PCR rounds with slightly modified ARM-PCR. Two initial PCR rounds of around 9 cycles each paired TRBV1-TRBV30 forward primers with a C-beta reverse primer. TCRdb used MiXCR to reprocess the multiplex PCR reads, holding one entry per CDR3 protein. The sample lists about 330,000 distinct CDR3 sequences; about 61% were seen once. They got blood RNA out of unsorted whole blood and also pulled out germline DNA. Peripheral blood, about 4 milliliters, was collected prior to surgery. CDR1 and CDR2 (germline): SEHNR, FQNEAQ (reference sequence). The length of the CDR3 is 16 residues. This clonotype was counted once. Its antigen is still unknown. Sequence at one end of the junction differs from germline and may be a read error.

This clonotype originated in a man in his forties with primary liver carcinoma and hepatitis B virus infection. Sequencing was carried out using peripheral blood. This rearrangement joins TRBV7-9 to TRBJ2-1, with 10 bases fitting TRBD1. CDR3 nucleotides: TGTGCCAGCAAAGCATACTCCGGGACAGGGGTGAATGAGCGGTTCTTC. It translates to CASKAYSGTGVNERFF. The variable domain in full, completed from reference TRBV7-9 and TRBJ2-1, reads DTGVSQNPRHKITKRGQNVTFRCDPISEHNRLYWYRQTLGQGPEFLTYFQNEAQLEKSRLLSDRFSAERPKGSFSTLEIQRTEQGDSAMYLCASKAYSGTGVNERFFGPGTRLTVL.